This entry is about one TCR beta chain. The data were obtained in a study of early T cells in non-severe SARS-CoV-2 infection. Study overall: Chains were not paired, and sequencing was done on bulk RNA from unsorted whole blood.

V was clipped by 4 bases and J by 0 bases, with 7 bases between them. There are 12 residues in the CDR3. CDR1 SQVTM and CDR2 ANQGSEA come from the germline V gene. Unique molecular identifiers were affixed to single, distinct cDNA molecules. One entry per CDR3 protein results from TCRdb running MiXCR on the 5' RACE reads. The sample contains about 66,000 distinct CDR3 sequences, 13% of which appear only once. The TCR originated in an adult who was a healthcare worker with PCR-confirmed SARS-CoV-2 infection or an uninfected control (not recorded which). The chain joins TRBV29-1 to TRBJ2-7; D uncertain. Sequencing input: whole blood. This CDR3 reads CSVAPSSYEQYF. DNA for the CDR3: TGCAGCGTTGCACCTAGCTCCTACGAGCAGTACTTC.